The T cell receptor (beta chain) described here comes from a study of T-cell reconstitution after alpha-beta-depleted transplantation in children. V was trimmed by 2 bases and J by 2 bases, leaving 12 bases between them. The CDR3 is 15 residues long. CDR1 and CDR2 (germline): MNHEY, SMNVEV (reference sequence). TCRbeta library preparation incorporated unique molecular identifiers. TCRdb redid the calling of the PCR reads with MiXCR, one entry per CDR3 protein. The sample yields just over 950,000 distinct CDR3 sequences, under 30% seen once. Sequencing was performed on PBMCs, mostly from graft donor cells, taken 360 days after TCRalphabeta/CD19-depleted stem cell transplant. The origin of this receptor is a boy less than two years old who had a stem cell transplant for SCID, so the T cells may come from the graft donor. The V call is TRBV27, the J call TRBJ1-1; the D gene is possibly TRBD1 (5 bases). CDR3 coding DNA: TGTGCCAGCAGTTTACAGGGTATGGTAAACACTGAAGCTTTCTTT. Encoded protein: CASSLQGMVNTEAFF.